The present T cell receptor beta chain was sequenced within a study of T cell changes during pregnancy in multiple sclerosis (dated by TCRdb to between 2019 and 2020). Turning to the overall study: In women with multiple sclerosis, the researchers looked at how the T cell repertoire shifted as pregnancy progressed.

Remarks on this clone: The antigen it binds to is not known. The record has no base qualities; no much larger clone is one base away.

The protocol used for the library was the immunoSEQ multiplex PCR assay. TCRdb's version of the immuneACCESS table is confined to in-frame rearrangements and falls short of the full clone set. An unresolved V gene accounts for under half of the shortfall where checked; the remainder is of unknown origin. The sample contains around 5,400 clones, 81% of them found a single time. Jointly, the top ten make up less than 20% of the sample. The CDR1 and CDR2 encoded by the germline V gene are SGDLS and YYNGEE. The CDR3 contains 14 residues, cysteine and phenylalanine counted. Here the CDR3 DNA is all that survives: 42 bases in frame from base 1. V lost 4 bases and J lost 6 bases; the stretch between them is 16 bases long.

This receptor was obtained from a female donor in good health, enrolled as a control in a pregnancy study. The sequencing here drew on CD8+ T cells from peripheral blood mononuclear cells, taken in the second trimester of pregnancy. The sequence links TRBV9 to TRBJ1-2; TRBD1 is perhaps the D gene, given 5 matching bases. The sequence in DNA is TGTGCCAGCAGCATCCAACCAGGGAGGGATGGCTACACCTTC. Its protein reads: CASSIQPGRDGYTF. The reference TRBV9 and TRBJ1-2 proteins fill in what lies around the CDR3, so the full variable domain reads DSGVTQTPKHLITATGQRVTLRCSPRSGDLSVYWYQQSLDQGLQFLIQYYNGEERAKGNILERFSAQQFPDLHSELNLSSLELGDSALYFCASSIQPGRDGYTFGSGTRLTVV.